This paragraph covers one T cell receptor beta chain sequence. Antigen: not known. This sample was taken from a study of OX40 agonist ivuxolimab in advanced cancers. Overall study context: An agonistic human IgG2 monoclonal antibody against OX40 (CD134) was given. Study outcomes and limitations: Relative to CD4+, CD8+ T cells held more expanded clones on average.

CDR3 length equals 20 residues. Germline trimming cut 4 bases from V and 1 base from J; bases unmatched to any gene: 13. Germline CDR1 is ENHRY and CDR2 is SYGVKD. Repertoires were generated with immunoSEQ multiplex PCR, while TCRdb's copy carries only in-frame clones and drops some. The sample carries roughly 36,000 clones, roughly 80% recorded once. The clonotype comes from an adult with an advanced solid tumor such as melanoma, head and neck, liver or kidney cancer. The J gene is TRBJ2-5, the V gene TRBV10-3, with 15 bases identical to TRBD2. The sample here was CD4+ or CD8+ T cells sorted from blood, taken in a trial of the OX40 agonist ivuxolimab. The CDR3: CAISGPRTSGRGPLQETQYF. CDR3 bases: TGTGCCATCAGTGGCCCCAGGACTAGCGGGAGGGGACCACTCCAAGAGACCCAGTACTTC.